This T cell receptor (beta chain) was retrieved from a study of shared clonotypes between healthy human individuals. Generated by immunoSEQ multiplex PCR, the TCRdb table keeps only in-frame clones and is missing some. This table holds some 550,000 clones, almost 97% found once. The CDR3 is 14 amino acids. V gave up 4 bases and J gave up 7 bases, with 17 bases separating them. From germline, CDR1 is SGHRS and CDR2 YFSETQ. V is TRBV5-1 and J is TRBJ1-2; D possibly corresponds to TRBD1 (5 bases). This sequence was found in a young woman in good health. Sequenced material: naive CD4+ T cells sorted from blood. The subset denotes: CD45RA+ positively selected. Written as DNA, the CDR3 is TGCGCCAGCAGCGTCAGGAGCGTGGGGGTTGGCTACACCTTC. Protein product: CASSVRSVGVGYTF.